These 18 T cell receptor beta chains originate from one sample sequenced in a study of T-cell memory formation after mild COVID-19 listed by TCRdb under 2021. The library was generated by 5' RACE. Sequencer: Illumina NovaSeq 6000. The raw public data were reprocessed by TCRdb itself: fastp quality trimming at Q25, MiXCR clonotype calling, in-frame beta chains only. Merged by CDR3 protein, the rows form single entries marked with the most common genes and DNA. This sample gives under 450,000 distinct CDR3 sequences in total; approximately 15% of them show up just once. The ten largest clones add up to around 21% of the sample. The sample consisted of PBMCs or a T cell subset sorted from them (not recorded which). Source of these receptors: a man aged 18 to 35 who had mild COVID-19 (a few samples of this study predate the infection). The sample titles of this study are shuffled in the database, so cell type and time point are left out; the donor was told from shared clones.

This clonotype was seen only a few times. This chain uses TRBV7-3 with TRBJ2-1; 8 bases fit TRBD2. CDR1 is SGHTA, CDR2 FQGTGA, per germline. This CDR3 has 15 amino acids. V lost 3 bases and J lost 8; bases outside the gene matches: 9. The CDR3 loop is CASSFMAGGTDEQFF. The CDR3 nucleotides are TGTGCCAGCAGCTTTATGGCGGGGGGTACAGATGAGCAGTTCTTC.

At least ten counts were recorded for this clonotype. For the CDR3, the DNA is TGTGCCAGCAGCTTGAGGGCCTACAATGAGCAGTTCTTC. Protein sequence: CASSLRAYNEQFF. This chain uses TRBV5-6 with TRBJ2-1, with unresolved D. The V gene lost 1 base and the J gene lost 2 bases, with 4 bases spanning the gap. The V gene's germline CDR1 is SGHDT and CDR2 YYEEEE. The CDR3 length is 13 residues.

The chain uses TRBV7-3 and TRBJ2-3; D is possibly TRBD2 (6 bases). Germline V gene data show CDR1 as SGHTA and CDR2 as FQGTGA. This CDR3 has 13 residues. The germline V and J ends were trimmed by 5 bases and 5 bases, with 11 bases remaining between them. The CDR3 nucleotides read TGTGCCAGCAGCCGCGCGCGGGGAGATACGCAGTATTTT. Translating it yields CASSRARGDTQYF.

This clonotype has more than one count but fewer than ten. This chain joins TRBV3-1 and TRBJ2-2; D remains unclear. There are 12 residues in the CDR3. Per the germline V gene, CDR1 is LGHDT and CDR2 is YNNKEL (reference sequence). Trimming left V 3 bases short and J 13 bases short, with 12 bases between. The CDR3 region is CASSQLTSRLFF. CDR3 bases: TGTGCCAGCAGCCAGTTAACCTCCCGGCTGTTTTTT.

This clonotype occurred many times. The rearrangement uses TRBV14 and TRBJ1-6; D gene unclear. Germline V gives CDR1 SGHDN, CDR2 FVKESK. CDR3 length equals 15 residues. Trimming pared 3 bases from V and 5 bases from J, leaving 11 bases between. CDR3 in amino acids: CASSHTGRDNSPLHF. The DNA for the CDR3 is TGTGCCAGCAGCCATACCGGCCGGGATAATTCACCCCTCCACTTT.

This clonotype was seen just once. The CDR3 region has the DNA TGCGCCAGCAGCTTGGGGCCAGGACAGGGTCGAGTTCAACGCTCCTACAATGAGCAGTTCTTC. Its translation is CASSLGPGQGRVQRSYNEQFF. The rearrangement joins TRBV5-1 to TRBJ2-1; 8 nucleotides align to TRBD1. The junction had 17 bases not matched to a gene; V was cut back by 0 bases and J by 0 bases. Per germline, CDR1 SGHRS and CDR2 YFSETQ. This CDR3 spans 21 amino acids.

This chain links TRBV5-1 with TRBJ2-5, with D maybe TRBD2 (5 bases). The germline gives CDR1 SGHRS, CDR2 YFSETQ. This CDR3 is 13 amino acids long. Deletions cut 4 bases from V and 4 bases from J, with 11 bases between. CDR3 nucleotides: TGCGCCAGCAGCGATAGCGTCGGAGAGACCCAGTACTTC. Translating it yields CASSDSVGETQYF.

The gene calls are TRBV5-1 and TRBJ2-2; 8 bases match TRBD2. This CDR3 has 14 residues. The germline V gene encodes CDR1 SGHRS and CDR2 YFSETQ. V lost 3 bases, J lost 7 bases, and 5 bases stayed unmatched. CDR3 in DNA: TGCGCCAGCAGCTCCGAGCGGGGGAACGGGGAGCTGTTTTTT. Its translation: CASSSERGNGELFF.

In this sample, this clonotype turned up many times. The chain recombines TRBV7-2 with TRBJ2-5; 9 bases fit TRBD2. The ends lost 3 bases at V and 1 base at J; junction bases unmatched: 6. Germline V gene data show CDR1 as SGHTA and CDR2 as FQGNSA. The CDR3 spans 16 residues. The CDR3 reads CASSLSGAGGQETQYF. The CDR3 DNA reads TGTGCCAGCAGCTTGAGTGGAGCGGGGGGCCAAGAGACCCAGTACTTC.

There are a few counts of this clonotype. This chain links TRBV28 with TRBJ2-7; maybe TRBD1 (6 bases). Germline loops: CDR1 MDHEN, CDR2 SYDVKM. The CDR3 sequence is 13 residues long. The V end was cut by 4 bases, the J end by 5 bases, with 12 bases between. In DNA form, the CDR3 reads TGTGCCAGCAGTTACAGGGCGGAGGACGAGCAGTACGTC. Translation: CASSYRAEDEQYV.

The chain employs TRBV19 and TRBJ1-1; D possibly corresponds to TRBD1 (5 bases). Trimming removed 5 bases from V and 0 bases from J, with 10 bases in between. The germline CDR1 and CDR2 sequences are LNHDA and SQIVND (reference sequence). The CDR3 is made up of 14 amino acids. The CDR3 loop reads CASSDRDLNTEAFF. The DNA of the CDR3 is TGTGCCAGTAGTGACCGGGACCTGAACACTGAAGCTTTCTTT.

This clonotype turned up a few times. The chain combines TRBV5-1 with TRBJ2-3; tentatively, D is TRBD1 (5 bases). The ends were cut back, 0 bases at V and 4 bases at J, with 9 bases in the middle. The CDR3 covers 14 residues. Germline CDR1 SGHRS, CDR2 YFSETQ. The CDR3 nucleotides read TGCGCCAGCAGCTTGGGACAGTCTCCAGATACGCAGTATTTT. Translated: CASSLGQSPDTQYF. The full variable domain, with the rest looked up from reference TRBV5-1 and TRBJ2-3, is KAGVTQTPRYLIKTRGQQVTLSCSPISGHRSVSWYQQTPGQGLQFLFEYFSETQRNKGNFPGRFSGRQFSNSRSEMNVSTLELGDSALYLCASSLGQSPDTQYFGPGTRLTVL.

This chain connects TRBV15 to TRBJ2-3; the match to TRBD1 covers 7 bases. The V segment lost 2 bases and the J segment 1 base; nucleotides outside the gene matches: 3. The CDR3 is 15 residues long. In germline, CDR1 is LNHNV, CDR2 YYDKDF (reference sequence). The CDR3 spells CATSRYRGGTDTQYF. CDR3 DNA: TGTGCCACCAGCAGATACAGGGGTGGCACAGATACGCAGTATTTT.

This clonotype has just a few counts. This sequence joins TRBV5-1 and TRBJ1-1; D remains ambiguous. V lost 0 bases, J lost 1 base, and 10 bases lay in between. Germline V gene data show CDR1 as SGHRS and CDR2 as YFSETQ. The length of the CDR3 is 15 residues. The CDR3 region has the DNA TGCGCCAGCAGCTTGGGGCACCCTGGGAACACTGAAGCTTTCTTT. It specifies CASSLGHPGNTEAFF.

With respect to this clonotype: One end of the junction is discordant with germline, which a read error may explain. The CDR3 loop reads CASSSPPASYSTQPQHF. In DNA, the CDR3 is TGCGCCAGCAGTTCTCCCCCGGCCAGTTATAGCACTCAGCCCCAGCATTTT. The chain has TRBV5-1 and TRBJ1-5, with unresolved D. CDR1 and CDR2 from the germline V gene are SGHRS and YFSETQ. The CDR3 has 17 residues.

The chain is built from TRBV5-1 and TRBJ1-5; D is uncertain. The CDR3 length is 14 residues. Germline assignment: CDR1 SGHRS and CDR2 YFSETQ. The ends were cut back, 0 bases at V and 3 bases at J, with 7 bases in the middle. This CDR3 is CASSLVHVNQPQHF. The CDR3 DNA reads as TGCGCCAGCAGCTTGGTCCACGTCAATCAGCCCCAGCATTTT.

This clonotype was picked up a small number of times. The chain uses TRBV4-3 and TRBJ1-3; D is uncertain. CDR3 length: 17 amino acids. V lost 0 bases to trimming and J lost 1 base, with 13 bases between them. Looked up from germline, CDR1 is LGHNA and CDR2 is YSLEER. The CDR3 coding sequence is TGCGCCAGCAGCCAAGATCGCGCCCGTGTTTCTGGAAACACCATATATTTT. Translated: CASSQDRARVSGNTIYF.

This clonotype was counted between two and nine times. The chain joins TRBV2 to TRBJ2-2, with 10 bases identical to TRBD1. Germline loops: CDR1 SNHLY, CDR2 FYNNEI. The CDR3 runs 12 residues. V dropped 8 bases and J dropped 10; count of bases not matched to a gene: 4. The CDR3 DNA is TGTGCCAGCGGGGACAGGGGTCCGGAGCTGTTTTTT. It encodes CASGDRGPELFF.